This TCR beta chain was sequenced in a study of T cell responses to AZD1222 COVID-19 vaccine. Overall study results and limits: Repertoire sampling was restricted to post-peak T cell response timepoints.

The method was immunoSEQ multiplex PCR; TCRdb's version includes in-frame clones alone and lacks a portion of them. The data show about 170,000 clones, 80% to 90% seen once. In regard to this clone: The antigen remains undetermined.

The sequence came from an adult in good health. Here the sequenced sample was peripheral blood, taken on day 0 of AZD1222 vaccination.

The CDR3 loop is CAISGWGSGNTIYF. The DNA for the CDR3 is TGTGCCATCAGTGGTTGGGGCTCTGGAAACACCATATATTTT. This chain joins TRBV10-3 and TRBJ1-3; D gene ambiguous. The V gene's germline CDR1 is ENHRY and CDR2 SYGVKD. CDR3 length equals 14 residues. Trimming removed 4 bases from V and 0 bases from J, with 7 bases in between.